The TCR beta chain under discussion was sequenced for a study of regulatory and conventional T cells in RAG deficiency. Overall study findings and caveats: Shorter CDR3s in all patient subsets; >85% Treg-Tconv overlap in Omenn. Compared with controls, unique Treg TCR beta sequences dropped around 90-fold in Omenn syndrome and CID/AS. RAG-deficient patients showed markedly lower Shannon entropy and higher Simpson indices than control T-cell subsets.

TCRdb's copy holds only in-frame clones and misses some; the assay was immunoSEQ multiplex PCR. Of more than 2,500 clones detected, 85% to 95% appear once; the ten largest clones hold over 7.5%. Regulatory T cells were sorted from blood as CD4+ CD25-high CD127-low cells. Note on this clone: Its antigen is not identified.

The sample also formed part of further work on regulatory T cells. That work states: Primers: 52 TRBV forward and 13 TRBJ reverse. Skewed V and J usage and few unique V-J pairs marked patient repertoires, most in Tregs.

Sequences were obtained from CD4+ Tregs sorted from blood. This clonotype originated in a human donor in good health.

CDR3 sequence reads: CASSIAYGNEQYF. CDR3 sequence (DNA): TGTGCCAGTAGTATAGCTTACGGGAACGAGCAGTACTTC. The rearrangement links TRBV19 to TRBJ2-7; D is possibly TRBD2 (5 bases). This CDR3 contains 13 residues. Germline loops: CDR1 LNHDA, CDR2 SQIVND (reference sequence). V dropped 1 base and J dropped 5 bases, with 9 bases sitting between them.